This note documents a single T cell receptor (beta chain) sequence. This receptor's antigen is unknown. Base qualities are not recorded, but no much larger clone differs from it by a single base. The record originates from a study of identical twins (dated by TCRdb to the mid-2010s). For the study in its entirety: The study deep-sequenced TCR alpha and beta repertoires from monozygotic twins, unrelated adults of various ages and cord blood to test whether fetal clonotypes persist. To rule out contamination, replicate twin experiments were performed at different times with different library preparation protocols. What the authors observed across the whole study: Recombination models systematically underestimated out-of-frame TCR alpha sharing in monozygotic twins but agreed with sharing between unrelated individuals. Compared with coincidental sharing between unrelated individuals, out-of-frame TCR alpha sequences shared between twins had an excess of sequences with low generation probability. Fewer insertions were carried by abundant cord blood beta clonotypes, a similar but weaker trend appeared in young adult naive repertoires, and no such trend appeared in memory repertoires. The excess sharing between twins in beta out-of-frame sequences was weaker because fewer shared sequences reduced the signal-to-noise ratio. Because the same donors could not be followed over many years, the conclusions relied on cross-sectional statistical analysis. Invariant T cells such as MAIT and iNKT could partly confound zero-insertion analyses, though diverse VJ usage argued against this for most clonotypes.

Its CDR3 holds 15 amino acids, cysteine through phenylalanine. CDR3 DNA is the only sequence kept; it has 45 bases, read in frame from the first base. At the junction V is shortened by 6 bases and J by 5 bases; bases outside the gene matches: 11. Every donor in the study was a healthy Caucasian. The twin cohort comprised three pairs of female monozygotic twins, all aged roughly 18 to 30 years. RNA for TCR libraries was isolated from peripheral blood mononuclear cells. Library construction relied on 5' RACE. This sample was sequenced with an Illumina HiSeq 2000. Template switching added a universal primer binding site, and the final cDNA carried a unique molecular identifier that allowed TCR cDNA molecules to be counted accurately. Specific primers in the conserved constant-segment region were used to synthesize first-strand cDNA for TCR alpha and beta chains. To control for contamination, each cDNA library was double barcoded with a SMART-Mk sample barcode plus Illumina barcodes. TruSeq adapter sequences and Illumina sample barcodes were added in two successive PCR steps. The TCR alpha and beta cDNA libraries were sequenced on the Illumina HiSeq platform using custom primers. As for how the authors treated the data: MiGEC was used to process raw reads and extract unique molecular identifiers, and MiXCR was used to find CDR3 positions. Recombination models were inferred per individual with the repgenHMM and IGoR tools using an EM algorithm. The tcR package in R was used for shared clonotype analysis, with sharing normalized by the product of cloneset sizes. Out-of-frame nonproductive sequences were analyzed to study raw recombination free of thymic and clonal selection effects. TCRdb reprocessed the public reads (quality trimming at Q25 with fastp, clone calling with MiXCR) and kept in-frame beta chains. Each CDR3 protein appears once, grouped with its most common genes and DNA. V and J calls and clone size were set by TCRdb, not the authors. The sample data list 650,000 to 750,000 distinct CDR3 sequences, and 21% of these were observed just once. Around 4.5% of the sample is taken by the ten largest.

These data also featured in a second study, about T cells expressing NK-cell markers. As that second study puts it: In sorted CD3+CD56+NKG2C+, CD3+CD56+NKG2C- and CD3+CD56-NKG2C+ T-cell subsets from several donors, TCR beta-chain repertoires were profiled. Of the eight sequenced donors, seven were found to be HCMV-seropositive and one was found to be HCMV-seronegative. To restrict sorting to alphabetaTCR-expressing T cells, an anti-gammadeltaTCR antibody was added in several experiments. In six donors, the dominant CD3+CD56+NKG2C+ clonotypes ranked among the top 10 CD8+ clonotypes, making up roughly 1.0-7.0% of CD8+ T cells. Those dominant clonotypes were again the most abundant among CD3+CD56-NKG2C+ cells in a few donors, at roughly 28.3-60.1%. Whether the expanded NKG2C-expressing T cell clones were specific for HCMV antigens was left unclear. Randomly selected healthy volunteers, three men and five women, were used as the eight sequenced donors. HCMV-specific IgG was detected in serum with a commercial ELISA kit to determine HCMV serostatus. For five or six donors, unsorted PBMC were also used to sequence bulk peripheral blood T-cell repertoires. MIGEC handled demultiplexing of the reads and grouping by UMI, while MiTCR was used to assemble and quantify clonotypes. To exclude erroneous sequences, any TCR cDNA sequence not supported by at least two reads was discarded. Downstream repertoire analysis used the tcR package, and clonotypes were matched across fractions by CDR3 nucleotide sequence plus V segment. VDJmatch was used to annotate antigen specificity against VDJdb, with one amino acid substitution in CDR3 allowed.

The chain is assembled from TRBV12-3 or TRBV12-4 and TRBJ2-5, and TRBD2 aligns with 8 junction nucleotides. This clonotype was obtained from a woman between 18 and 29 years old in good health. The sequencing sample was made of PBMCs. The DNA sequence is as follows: TGTGCCAGCAGACTTAGCAGCGGGAGTTTTGAGACCCAGTACTTC. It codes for CASRLSSGSFETQYF.